This entry lists 28 T cell receptor beta chains sequenced from one sample in a study of T cells in women clearing cervical HPV infection. Profiled with immunoSEQ multiplex PCR; TCRdb holds only in-frame clones, not every one. The table lists 25,000 to 30,000 clones, with around 3.5% in the top ten. The sequencing sample was made of blood buffy coat. Receptor source: a woman aged 18-69 years with a cervical HPV16 infection that either progressed to CIN3+ or cleared (not recorded which).

To note about this clone: The DNA ends 3 residues before the CDR3 does, and the rest of the CDR3 is filled in from the germline J gene. This chain uses TRBV2 with TRBJ2-3, with D tentatively TRBD2 (5 bases). This CDR3 comprises 14 residues. CDR1 and CDR2 (germline): SNHLY, FYNNEI. V lost 5 bases and J lost 6, with 15 bases in between. CDR3 DNA, as far as it was read: TGTGCCAGCAGTAAAGGACTGATGAGGGATACG. Amino acids: CASSKGLMRDT. In full, the CDR3 reads CASSKGLMRDTQYF.

Comment on this clone: Coverage ceases 3 residues before the CDR3 finishes, and the germline J gene fills in the end. The rearrangement uses TRBV30 and TRBJ1-1, with D possibly being TRBD1 (6 bases). The CDR3 is made up of 13 amino acids. CDR1 and CDR2 (germline): GTSNPN, SVGIG (reference sequence). Trimming took 3 bases from V and 6 from J, leaving 14 bases between them. CDR3 DNA, as far as it was read: TGTGCCTGGAGCGTACAGGGAGGACCTGAA. Translated, it gives CAWSVQGGPE. The CDR3 reads in full as CAWSVQGGPEAFF.

Comments on this clone: The read ends 3 residues before the CDR3 terminus; that terminus is restored from the germline J gene. V usage is TRBV5-1 and J usage is TRBJ2-7, with D maybe TRBD2 (5 bases). Trimming took 4 bases from V and 3 from J, leaving 11 bases between them. Germline lookup yields CDR1 SGHRS and CDR2 YFSETQ. The CDR3 is 13 amino acids. The CDR3: CASSPDGDYEQYF. The sequenced part of the CDR3 DNA is TGCGCCAGCAGCCCGGACGGGGACTACGAG.

In the case of this clone: Read data end 3 residues before the CDR3 end; the end is taken from the germline J gene. The V and J genes are TRBV4-1 and TRBJ2-6; D is unclear. Germline V gene lookup returns CDR1 MGHRA and CDR2 YSYEKL. V lost 1 base and J lost 0, with 13 bases in between. The CDR3 extends over 18 amino acids. This chain's CDR3 is CASSQVMGGHSGANVLTF. CDR3 bases read: TGCGCCAGCAGCCAAGTAATGGGTGGGCACTCTGGGGCCAACGTC.

Concerning this clone itself: The read ends 3 residues before the CDR3 terminus; that terminus is restored from the germline J gene. V and J are TRBV29-1 and TRBJ1-2; the D is unclear. V was clipped by 1 base and J by 2 bases, with 14 bases between them. CDR3 length equals 15 residues. Germline CDR1 reads SQVTM; CDR2 reads ANQGSEA. CDR3 DNA, as far as it was read: TGCAGCGTTGAAGCGGGCGTTCGGGGAAACTATGGC. As protein: CSVEAGVRGNYG. The full CDR3 reads CSVEAGVRGNYGYTF.

CDR3 DNA, as far as it was read: TGTGCCAGTAGTACCGGGACACTCACGGGTGGT. It encodes CASSTGTLTGG. In full, the CDR3 reads CASSTGTLTGGQYF. The chain combines TRBV19 with TRBJ2-4, with a weak D call TRBD1 (6 bases). The read ends 3 residues early relative to the CDR3; the germline J gene fills the gap. Germline CDR1 is LNHDA and CDR2 is SQIVND (reference sequence). The CDR3 length is 14 residues.

CDR3 amino acids: CASSETVGTEAFF. The covered CDR3 bases are TGTGCCAGCAGTGAGACAGTTGGCACTGAA. This sequence joins TRBV6-1 and TRBJ1-1, with a weak D call TRBD1 (5 bases). The read ends 3 residues early relative to the CDR3; the germline J gene fills the gap. The germline gives CDR1 MNHNS, CDR2 SASEGT. The CDR3 contains 13 residues. V gave up 3 bases and J gave up 4 bases, with 9 bases separating them.

On this clone: The read ends 3 residues early relative to the CDR3; the germline J gene fills the gap. V is TRBV30 and J is TRBJ1-2; D uncertain. There are 13 residues in the CDR3. CDR1 and CDR2 (germline): GTSNPN, SVGIG (reference sequence). The CDR3 is CAWRLAGSNDYTF. The CDR3 bases that were read are TGTGCCTGGAGGTTAGCGGGGTCCAATGAC.

Regarding this clone: At one of its ends the junction is not consistent with the germline gene, which may arise from a read error. The CDR3 end falls 3 residues outside the read, so it is completed with the germline J gene. The rearrangement links TRBV4-2 to TRBJ1-1, with 8 bases lining up with TRBD1. The CDR3 totals 15 residues. Germline CDR1 reads LGHNA; CDR2 reads YNFKEQ. CDR3 loop: CASRQTGAGETEAFF. Incomplete CDR3 DNA: TGCGCCAGCAGGCAGACAGGGGCAGGGGAAACTGAA.

Turning to this clone: The read comes to an end 3 residues before the CDR3 does, leaving the germline J gene to fill in the end. V gene TRBV19 combines with J gene TRBJ2-2, with TRBD2 identical over 9 bases. V lost 3 bases and J lost 1; bases outside the gene matches: 6. The CDR3 sequence is 17 residues long. Per the germline V gene, CDR1 is LNHDA and CDR2 is SQIVND (reference sequence). This CDR3 reads CASSISGTSWNTGELFF. The CDR3 DNA, read in part, is TGTGCCAGTAGTATTTCCGGGACTAGCTGGAACACCGGGGAG.

In the case of this clone: The CDR3 extends 3 residues past the end of the read, so its final part is completed from the germline J gene. The chain links TRBV2 to TRBJ1-5; D might be TRBD1 (5 bases). This CDR3 contains 13 residues. Trimming left V 3 bases short and J 5 bases short, with 8 bases between. The V gene's germline CDR1 is SNHLY and CDR2 FYNNEI. The part of the CDR3 DNA that was read is TGTGCCAGCAGTGATTCGGGGGATCAGCCC. Translation gives CASSDSGDQP. Given in full, the CDR3 is CASSDSGDQPQHF.

Notes on this clone: The read ends 3 residues shy of where the CDR3 ends; the end is completed using the germline J gene. This chain links TRBV5-6 with TRBJ2-7, with 9 bases identical to TRBD2. CDR1 SGHDT and CDR2 YYEEEE come from the germline V gene. V lost 0 bases to trimming and J lost 5 bases; unmatched junction nucleotides: 6. The CDR3 loop spans 15 amino acids. The part of the CDR3 DNA that was read is TGTGCCAGCAGCTTGGCCGCTCTAGCGGGGAACGAG. This translates into CASSLAALAGNE. The full CDR3 sequence reads CASSLAALAGNEQYF.

With respect to this clone: The read terminates 3 residues before the CDR3 end, so the remaining end is supplied by the germline J gene. The chain links TRBV29-1 to TRBJ2-7; 8 bases align to TRBD1. The CDR3 has 15 amino acids. Germline CDR1 is SQVTM and CDR2 is ANQGSEA. The V segment lost 4 bases and the J segment 5 bases; nucleotides outside the gene matches: 13. CDR3 in amino acids: CSVAERGRGPNEQYF. Incomplete CDR3 DNA: TGCAGCGTTGCGGAACGGGGCAGGGGGCCGAACGAG.

In regard to this clone: Sequencing ends 3 residues short of the CDR3 end; the germline J gene provides the rest. The chain joins TRBV30 to TRBJ2-3, with 11 bases matching TRBD2. The CDR3 has 15 amino acids. In germline, CDR1 is GTSNPN, CDR2 SVGIG (reference sequence). The CDR3 bases that were read are TGTGCCTGGATGAGGGGACTAGCGGCGGTGGAGACG. The encoded protein is CAWMRGLAAVET. The full CDR3 protein is CAWMRGLAAVETQYF.

A note on this clone: The DNA ends 3 residues before the CDR3 does, and the rest of the CDR3 is filled in from the germline J gene. The chain has TRBV14 and TRBJ1-2; a possible D gene is TRBD1 (6 bases). CDR1 is SGHDN and CDR2 is FVKESK in the germline V gene. The length of the CDR3 is 14 residues. V lost 0 bases and J 2 bases, leaving 7 bases between the germline ends. The CDR3 reads CASSQDRGNYGYTF. The part of the CDR3 DNA that was read is TGTGCCAGCAGCCAAGATAGGGGGAACTATGGC.

As concerns this clone: The read falls 3 residues short of the CDR3 end, and the missing part is taken from the germline J gene. Other DNA sequences of this sample code for an identical CDR3. J is TRBJ1-2 and V is TRBV2; D remains unclear. Trimming shortened V by 3 bases and J by 6 bases, and 2 bases separated the two germline ends. CDR3 size: 10 residues. Germline V gene lookup returns CDR1 SNHLY and CDR2 FYNNEI. The CDR3 loop is CASSDNGYTF. The CDR3 DNA, read in part, is TGTGCCAGCAGTGATAATGGC. The entire variable domain, with the rest obtained from reference TRBV2 and TRBJ1-2, is as follows: EPEVTQTPSHQVTQMGQEVILRCVPISNHLYFYWYRQILGQKVEFLVSFYNNEISEKSEIFDDQFSVERPDGSNFTLKIRSTKLEDSAMYFCASSDNGYTFGSGTRLTVV.

Comment on this clone: The DNA ends 3 residues before the CDR3 does, and the rest of the CDR3 is filled in from the germline J gene. Other nucleotide sequences in the sample specify the same CDR3. The gene calls are TRBV19 and TRBJ2-7; 8 bases line up with TRBD1. Looked up from germline, CDR1 is LNHDA and CDR2 is SQIVND (reference sequence). Trimming cost V 5 bases and J 6 bases; bases outside gene matches: 9. The CDR3 totals 14 residues. CDR3 DNA, as far as it was read: TGTGCCAGTAGTCCTGGACAGGGCAGCGGCGAG. Amino acids: CASSPGQGSGE. From start to end, the CDR3 is CASSPGQGSGEQYF. The complete variable domain, with remaining parts taken from reference TRBV19 and TRBJ2-7, reads DGGITQSPKYLFRKEGQNVTLSCEQNLNHDAMYWYRQDPGQGLRLIYYSQIVNDFQKGDIAEGYSVSREKKESFPLTVTSAQKNPTAFYLCASSPGQGSGEQYFGPGTRLTVT.

Regarding this clone: The CDR3 end is not reached by the read, which stops 3 residues before it; the germline J gene fills it in. J is TRBJ2-7 and V is TRBV20-1, with a weak D call TRBD1 (6 bases). This CDR3 has 12 amino acids. CDR1 is DFQATT, CDR2 SNEGSKA, per germline (reference sequence). CDR3 loop: CNARTAAYEQYF. The sequenced CDR3 bases are TGCAATGCCAGGACAGCCGCCTACGAG.

Note on this clone: Read sequence stops 3 residues before the CDR3 end, and the germline J gene provides the missing end. The V and J genes are TRBV7-2 and TRBJ2-2, with a possible D match to TRBD1 (6 bases). The CDR3 extends over 14 amino acids. Germline CDR1 is SGHTA and CDR2 is FQGNSA. V lost 5 bases and J 1 base, leaving 8 bases between the germline ends. This CDR3 is CASSEQGNTGELFF. CDR3 DNA, as far as it was read: TGTGCCAGCAGCGAACAGGGGAACACCGGGGAG.

Remarks on this clone: The observed sequence ends 3 residues before the CDR3 terminus, with the missing tail filled in from the germline J gene. This chain links TRBV18 with TRBJ1-2; D unresolved. This CDR3 has 16 residues. The germline gives CDR1 KGHSH, CDR2 LQKENI. Here the CDR3 reads CASSPPSPASTDTYTF. The covered CDR3 bases are TGTGCCAGCTCACCACCGTCCCCTGCTAGCACAGATACC.

Points on this clone: Read sequence stops 3 residues before the CDR3 end, and the germline J gene provides the missing end. The chain combines TRBV6-2 or TRBV6-3 with TRBJ2-5, with D perhaps TRBD1 (5 bases). In germline, CDR1 is MNHEY, CDR2 SVGEGT. V shed 8 bases and J shed 5 bases, with 15 bases lying between them. CDR3 length equals 13 residues. Partial CDR3 DNA: TGTGCCAGCCAACCCCAGGGAAGGGAGACC. Its protein product is CASQPQGRET. The whole CDR3 reads CASQPQGRETQYF.

In regard to this clone: The read falls 3 residues short of the CDR3 end, and the missing part is taken from the germline J gene. V usage is TRBV2 and J usage is TRBJ2-7, with 10 positions matching TRBD1. This CDR3 spans 15 amino acids. Per germline, CDR1 SNHLY and CDR2 FYNNEI. Unmatched junction bases numbered 7, after V lost 2 bases and J lost 6 bases. The CDR3 sequence is CASSELFGTGVEQYF. The sequenced part of the CDR3 DNA is TGTGCCAGCAGTGAATTGTTTGGGACAGGGGTCGAG. Looking up the rest from reference TRBV2 and TRBJ2-7 gives the full variable domain: EPEVTQTPSHQVTQMGQEVILRCVPISNHLYFYWYRQILGQKVEFLVSFYNNEISEKSEIFDDQFSVERPDGSNFTLKIRSTKLEDSAMYFCASSELFGTGVEQYFGPGTRLTVT.

Regarding this clone: The CDR3 end falls 3 residues outside the read, so it is completed with the germline J gene. The chain joins TRBV6-4 to TRBJ1-2; possibly TRBD1 for D (5 bases). This CDR3 has 15 residues. CDR1 and CDR2 (germline): MRHNA, SNTAGT. Partial CDR3 DNA: TGTGCCAGCAGTGACGAGGCTAGCGGGGGGAATGAC. Translating gives CASSDEASGGND. The complete CDR3 reads CASSDEASGGNDYTF.

Note on this clone: The read ends 3 residues shy of where the CDR3 ends; the end is completed using the germline J gene. V usage is TRBV2 and J usage is TRBJ1-5; perhaps TRBD1 as D (5 bases). Trimming shortened V by 5 bases and J by 5 bases, and 16 bases separated the two germline ends. The CDR3 is 15 amino acids. Germline V lookup: CDR1 SNHLY, CDR2 FYNNEI. CDR3 residues: CASSSGREGDQPQHF. The CDR3 DNA, read in part, is TGTGCCAGCAGTTCCGGCAGGGAGGGTGATCAGCCC.

Comments on this clone: The missing CDR3 end, 3 residues past where the read stops, is filled in from the germline J gene. The chain joins TRBV6-2 or TRBV6-3 to TRBJ2-5, with 12 bases identical to TRBD2. V gave up 7 bases and J gave up 3 bases; unmatched junction bases: 3. The CDR3 spans 14 residues. Germline CDR1 is MNHEY and CDR2 is SVGEGT. The CDR3 loop is CASKLAGGKETQYF. The covered CDR3 bases are TGTGCCAGCAAACTAGCGGGGGGCAAAGAGACC.

Concerning this clone itself: The read falls 3 residues short of the CDR3 end, and the missing part is taken from the germline J gene. J is TRBJ1-1 and V is TRBV6-2 or TRBV6-3, with D unclear. Germline V gene sequence: CDR1 MNHEY, CDR2 SVGEGT. V was pared by 3 bases and J by 0 bases, with 5 bases between. The length of the CDR3 is 13 residues. CDR3 bases read: TGTGCCAGCAGTTATCCCTTGAACACTGAA. Translating it yields CASSYPLNTE. In full, the CDR3 is CASSYPLNTEAFF.

To note about this clone: The read terminates 3 residues ahead of where the CDR3 ends, so the germline J gene completes it. The chain uses TRBV5-6 and TRBJ2-7, with 7 bases aligning to TRBD2. This CDR3 comprises 15 residues. Trimming took 3 bases from V and 4 from J; bases not matched to a gene: 10. Germline V gene sequence: CDR1 SGHDT, CDR2 YYEEEE. The CDR3 loop is CASSSGLTNYYEQYF. Incomplete CDR3 DNA: TGTGCCAGCAGCTCGGGACTAACGAACTATTACGAG.

For this clone: Sequencing ends 3 residues short of the CDR3 end; the germline J gene provides the rest. The chain has TRBV20-1 and TRBJ2-5; 8 bases map to TRBD1. Germline V gene data show CDR1 as DFQATT and CDR2 as SNEGSKA (reference sequence). After removal of 5 bases from V and 5 bases from J, the junction contained 7 bases not matched to a gene. CDR3 length: 13 residues. CDR3 DNA, as far as it was read: TGCAGTGCTGAGACAGGGGTAGGGGAGACC. Encoded protein: CSAETGVGET. The full CDR3 is CSAETGVGETQYF.